The 13 T cell receptor beta chains below were found in one sample sequenced in a study of blood T cell repertoires in COVID-19. The repertoire was sequenced with immunoSEQ multiplex PCR; TCRdb's copy has only in-frame clones and lacks some. The table records 220,000 or so clones, 90% of them present only once. The sequenced sample consisted of PBMCs or T cells enriched from blood (not recorded which). The receptor set was obtained from a man aged 25 to 45 who had been exposed to COVID-19.

This chain joins TRBV2 and TRBJ2-1, with TRBD1 matching 9 bases. The V segment lost 2 bases and the J segment 6 bases; nucleotides outside the gene matches: 5. Germline V gene data show CDR1 as SNHLY and CDR2 as FYNNEI. This CDR3 comprises 15 residues. CDR3 in amino acids: CASSEQPGQGNEQFF. In DNA, the CDR3 is TGTGCCAGCAGTGAACAACCGGGACAGGGCAATGAGCAGTTCTTC.

The table lists this clone with a few counts. The rearrangement uses TRBV19 and TRBJ1-6, with 7 bases lining up with TRBD1. Per germline, CDR1 LNHDA and CDR2 SQIVND (reference sequence). The J segment lost 10 bases and the V segment lost 11 bases, leaving 11 bases of the junction unmatched. The CDR3 totals 13 residues. The CDR3 nucleotides are TGTGCCGCCAGGGACAGAACTTTCTCACCCCTCCACTTT. Amino acids: CAARDRTFSPLHF.

Note on this clone: At one end the junction does not follow the germline gene, possibly because of a read error. CDR3 region: CASSFSTTGSAF. The CDR3 DNA sequence: TGTGCCAGCAGCTTCTCCACCACGGGATCAGCTTTC. The chain has TRBV7-9 and TRBJ1-2; D not certain. The length of the CDR3 is 12 residues. Germline V lookup: CDR1 SEHNR, CDR2 FQNEAQ (reference sequence).

The genes are TRBV5-4 and TRBJ2-2; 7 bases agree with TRBD1. Per germline, CDR1 SGHNT and CDR2 YYREEE (reference sequence). This CDR3 is 15 amino acids long. Trimming cost V 3 bases and J 5 bases; bases outside gene matches: 7. The CDR3 bases are TGTGCCAGCAGCTCACAGGGGAAGGGGACCGGGGAGCTGTTTTTT. Its protein product is CASSSQGKGTGELFF.

This rearrangement joins TRBV23-1 to TRBJ1-6; a possible D gene is TRBD1 (5 bases). TRBV23-1 is designated an ORF whose function remains uncertain. V was cut by 2 bases and J by 4 bases, with 24 bases left in between. This CDR3 comprises 20 residues. The CDR3 loop is CASSQKSKHGTKDYNSPLHF. The CDR3 nucleotides read TGCGCCAGCAGTCAAAAGTCGAAACACGGGACTAAAGATTATAATTCACCCCTCCACTTT.

The chain couples TRBV2 to TRBJ1-3; TRBD1 might be the D (5 bases). The CDR3 is made up of 13 amino acids. Between the trimmed V and J ends, which lost 7 bases and 1 base, there was a span of 8 bases. Germline V gene data show CDR1 as SNHLY and CDR2 as FYNNEI. CDR3 DNA sequence: TGTGCCAGCACTCAGGGATCTGGAAACACCATATATTTT. Its translation is CASTQGSGNTIYF.

This rearrangement joins TRBV5-1 to TRBJ2-5; 7 nucleotides line up with TRBD2. Germline V gene lookup returns CDR1 SGHRS and CDR2 YFSETQ. Germline trimming cut 4 bases from V and 0 bases from J; bases unmatched to any gene: 9. CDR3 length: 16 amino acids. For the CDR3, the DNA is TGCGCCAGCAGCCTTCTAGCGGTAACGTACCAAGAGACCCAGTACTTC. Translating gives CASSLLAVTYQETQYF.

This chain links TRBV5-1 with TRBJ1-5, with 9 bases aligning to TRBD1. The CDR3 runs to 15 residues. CDR1 is SGHRS, CDR2 YFSETQ, per germline. Trimming took 5 bases from V and 7 from J; bases not matched to a gene: 10. The DNA of the CDR3 is TGCGCCAGCAGTTCAGGACAGGGGAGAAGCCAGCCCCAGCATTTT. Translating it yields CASSSGQGRSQPQHF.

The CDR3 DNA follows: TGTGCCAGCAGTTCCCGGACACCTTCCTACGAGCAGTACTTC. Translating it yields CASSSRTPSYEQYF. The chain has TRBV6-2 or TRBV6-3 and TRBJ2-7; weak D call: TRBD1 (5 bases). The CDR3 runs 14 residues. Per germline, CDR1 MNHEY and CDR2 SVGEGT. V gave up 4 bases and J gave up 1 base, with 11 bases separating them.

V gene TRBV4-2 combines with J gene TRBJ2-1; D possibly corresponds to TRBD1 (6 bases). The CDR3 length is 14 residues. Germline CDR1 is LGHNA and CDR2 is YNFKEQ. Trimming removed 3 bases from V and 4 bases from J, with 10 bases in between. CDR3 loop: CASSQGATYNEQFF. The CDR3 nucleotides are TGTGCCAGCAGCCAGGGGGCAACATACAATGAGCAGTTCTTC.

This rearrangement joins TRBV2 to TRBJ1-3; D is perhaps TRBD1 (6 bases). Trimming stripped 4 bases from V and 0 bases from J, with 10 bases between. The CDR3 is 15 amino acids. CDR1 is SNHLY, CDR2 FYNNEI, per germline. The CDR3 reads CASSADRPSGNTIYF. The CDR3 DNA follows: TGTGCCAGCAGTGCGGACAGACCCTCTGGAAACACCATATATTTT. Supplemented by reference TRBV2 and TRBJ1-3, the full variable domain reads EPEVTQTPSHQVTQMGQEVILRCVPISNHLYFYWYRQILGQKVEFLVSFYNNEISEKSEIFDDQFSVERPDGSNFTLKIRSTKLEDSAMYFCASSADRPSGNTIYFGEGSWLTVV.

The chain couples TRBV18 to TRBJ1-2, with 7 bases identical to TRBD1. This CDR3 is built from 15 residues. CDR1 and CDR2 (germline): KGHSH, LQKENI. The V gene end was trimmed by 4 bases and the J gene end by 4 bases; junction bases not matched to a gene: 9. The CDR3 loop is CASSLTGTEFYGYTF. The CDR3, as DNA: TGTGCCAGCTCACTTACTGGGACAGAATTCTATGGCTACACCTTC.

V usage is TRBV5-1 and J usage is TRBJ1-5; the match to TRBD1 covers 7 bases. V lost 4 bases to trimming and J lost 4 bases; unmatched junction nucleotides: 8. CDR1 and CDR2 from the germline V gene are SGHRS and YFSETQ. The CDR3 length is 15 residues. CDR3 nucleotides: TGCGCCAGCAGCCCGGAGACAGGGCATAATCAGCCCCAGCATTTT. Amino acid sequence: CASSPETGHNQPQHF.